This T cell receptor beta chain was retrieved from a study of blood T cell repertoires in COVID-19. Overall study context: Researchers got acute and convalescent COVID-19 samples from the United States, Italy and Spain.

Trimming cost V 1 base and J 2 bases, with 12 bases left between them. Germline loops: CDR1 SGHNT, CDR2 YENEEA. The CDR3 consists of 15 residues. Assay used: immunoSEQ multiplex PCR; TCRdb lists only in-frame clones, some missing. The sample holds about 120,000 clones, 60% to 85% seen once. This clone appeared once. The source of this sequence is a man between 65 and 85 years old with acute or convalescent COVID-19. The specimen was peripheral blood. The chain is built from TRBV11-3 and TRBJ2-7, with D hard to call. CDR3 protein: CASSLVSLATYEQYF. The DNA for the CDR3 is TGTGCCAGCAGCTTAGTATCTTTAGCCACCTACGAGCAGTACTTC.